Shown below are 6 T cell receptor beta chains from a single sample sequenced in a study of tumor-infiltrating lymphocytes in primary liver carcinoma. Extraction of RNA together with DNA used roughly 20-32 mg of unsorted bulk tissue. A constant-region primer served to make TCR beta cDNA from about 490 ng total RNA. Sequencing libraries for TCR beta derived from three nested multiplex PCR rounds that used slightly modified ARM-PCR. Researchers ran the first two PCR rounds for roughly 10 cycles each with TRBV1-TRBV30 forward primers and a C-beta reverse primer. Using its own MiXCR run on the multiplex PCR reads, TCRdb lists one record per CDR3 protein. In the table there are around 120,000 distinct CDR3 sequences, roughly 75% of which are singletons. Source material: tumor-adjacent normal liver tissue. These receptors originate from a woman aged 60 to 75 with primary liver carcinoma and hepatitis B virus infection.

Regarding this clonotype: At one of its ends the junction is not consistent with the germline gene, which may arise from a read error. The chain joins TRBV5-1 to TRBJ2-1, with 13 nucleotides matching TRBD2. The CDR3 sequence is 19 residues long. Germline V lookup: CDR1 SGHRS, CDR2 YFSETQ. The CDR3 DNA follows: TGCACCAGCAGCTCCACTAGCGGGAGGGCCTCCTACTCTTACAATGAGCAGTTCTTC. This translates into CTSSSTSGRASYSYNEQFF. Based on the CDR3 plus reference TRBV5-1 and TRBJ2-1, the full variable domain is KAGVTQTPRYLIKTRGQQVTLSCSPISGHRSVSWYQQTPGQGLQFLFEYFSETQRNKGNFPGRFSGRQFSNSRSEMNVSTLELGDSALYLCTSSSTSGRASYSYNEQFFGPGTRLTVL.

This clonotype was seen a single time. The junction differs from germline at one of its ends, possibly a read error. CDR3 bases: TGTACCAGCGTTAGCCAGAAGTCCCACCCTGTAGCTTTCTTT. Its protein is CTSVSQKSHPVAFF. The chain recombines TRBV6-1 with TRBJ1-1; no clear D. The length of the CDR3 is 14 residues. CDR1 is MNHNS and CDR2 is SASEGT in the germline V gene.

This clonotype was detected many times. The CDR3 spells CSVRTDGGYTF. CDR3 nucleotides: TGCAGCGTACGGACAGATGGGGGCTACACCTTC. V and J are TRBV29-1 and TRBJ1-2, with D maybe TRBD1 (6 bases). With 6 bases removed from V and 8 bases from J, the gap between germline ends came to 13 bases. This CDR3 region has 11 residues. Per germline, CDR1 SQVTM and CDR2 ANQGSEA.

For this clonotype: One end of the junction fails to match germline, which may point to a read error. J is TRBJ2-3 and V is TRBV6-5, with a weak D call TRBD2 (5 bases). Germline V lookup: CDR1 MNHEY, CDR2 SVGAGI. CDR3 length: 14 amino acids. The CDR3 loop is CAGIRLSGSDMQYF. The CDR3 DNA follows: TGTGCCGGCATCAGATTATCGGGGTCAGATATGCAGTATTTC.

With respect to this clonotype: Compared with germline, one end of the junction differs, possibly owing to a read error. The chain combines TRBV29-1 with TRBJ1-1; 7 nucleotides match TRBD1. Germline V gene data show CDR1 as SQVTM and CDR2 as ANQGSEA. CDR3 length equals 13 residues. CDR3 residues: CSVIETGKKEAFF. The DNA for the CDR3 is TGCAGCGTTATTGAGACAGGGAAAAAAGAAGCATTCTTT.

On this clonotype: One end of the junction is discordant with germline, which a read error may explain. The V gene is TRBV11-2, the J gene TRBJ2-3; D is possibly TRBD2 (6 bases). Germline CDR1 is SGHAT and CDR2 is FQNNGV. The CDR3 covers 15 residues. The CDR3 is CAGSLANGRTYTQYF. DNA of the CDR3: TGTGCCGGCAGCTTAGCTAACGGGAGAACATATACGCAGTATTTT.